The rows below give T cell receptor beta chains drawn from one sample of a study of T-cell reconstitution after alpha-beta-depleted transplantation in children. TCRdb passed the PCR reads through MiXCR, listing each CDR3 protein once. Among approximately 200,000 distinct CDR3 sequences listed, about 6% were seen once. The sequences come from PBMCs, collected before TCRalphabeta/CD19-depleted stem cell transplant. The receptor source for this set is a girl under two years old with combined immunodeficiency, due to receive a stem cell transplant. The CDR3 runs from the conserved cysteine through the conserved F or W. The order of the fields is V gene, D gene, J gene, CDR3 protein. D genes are given only for firm matches.

TRBV11-2,NA,TRBJ2-1,CASSLGGWSYNEQFF
TRBV7-9,NA,TRBJ1-2,CASTNDQGYGYTF
TRBV5-1,TRBD2,TRBJ2-1,CASSLWSGGNNEQFF
TRBV27,NA,TRBJ2-5,CASSFLYDAQETQYF
TRBV28,NA,TRBJ2-7,CASTPWVYFPGEQYF
TRBV4-3,NA,TRBJ2-7,CASSQGPGNLYEQYF
TRBV6-5,NA,TRBJ2-1,CASSYSRNYNEQFF
TRBV14,NA,TRBJ2-7,CASSQVYEQYF
TRBV28,NA,TRBJ2-7,CASSLSDKGTSYEQYF
TRBV24-1,NA,TRBJ2-7,CATSDPGISYEQYF
TRBV20-1,NA,TRBJ2-7,CSHNRALEEQYF